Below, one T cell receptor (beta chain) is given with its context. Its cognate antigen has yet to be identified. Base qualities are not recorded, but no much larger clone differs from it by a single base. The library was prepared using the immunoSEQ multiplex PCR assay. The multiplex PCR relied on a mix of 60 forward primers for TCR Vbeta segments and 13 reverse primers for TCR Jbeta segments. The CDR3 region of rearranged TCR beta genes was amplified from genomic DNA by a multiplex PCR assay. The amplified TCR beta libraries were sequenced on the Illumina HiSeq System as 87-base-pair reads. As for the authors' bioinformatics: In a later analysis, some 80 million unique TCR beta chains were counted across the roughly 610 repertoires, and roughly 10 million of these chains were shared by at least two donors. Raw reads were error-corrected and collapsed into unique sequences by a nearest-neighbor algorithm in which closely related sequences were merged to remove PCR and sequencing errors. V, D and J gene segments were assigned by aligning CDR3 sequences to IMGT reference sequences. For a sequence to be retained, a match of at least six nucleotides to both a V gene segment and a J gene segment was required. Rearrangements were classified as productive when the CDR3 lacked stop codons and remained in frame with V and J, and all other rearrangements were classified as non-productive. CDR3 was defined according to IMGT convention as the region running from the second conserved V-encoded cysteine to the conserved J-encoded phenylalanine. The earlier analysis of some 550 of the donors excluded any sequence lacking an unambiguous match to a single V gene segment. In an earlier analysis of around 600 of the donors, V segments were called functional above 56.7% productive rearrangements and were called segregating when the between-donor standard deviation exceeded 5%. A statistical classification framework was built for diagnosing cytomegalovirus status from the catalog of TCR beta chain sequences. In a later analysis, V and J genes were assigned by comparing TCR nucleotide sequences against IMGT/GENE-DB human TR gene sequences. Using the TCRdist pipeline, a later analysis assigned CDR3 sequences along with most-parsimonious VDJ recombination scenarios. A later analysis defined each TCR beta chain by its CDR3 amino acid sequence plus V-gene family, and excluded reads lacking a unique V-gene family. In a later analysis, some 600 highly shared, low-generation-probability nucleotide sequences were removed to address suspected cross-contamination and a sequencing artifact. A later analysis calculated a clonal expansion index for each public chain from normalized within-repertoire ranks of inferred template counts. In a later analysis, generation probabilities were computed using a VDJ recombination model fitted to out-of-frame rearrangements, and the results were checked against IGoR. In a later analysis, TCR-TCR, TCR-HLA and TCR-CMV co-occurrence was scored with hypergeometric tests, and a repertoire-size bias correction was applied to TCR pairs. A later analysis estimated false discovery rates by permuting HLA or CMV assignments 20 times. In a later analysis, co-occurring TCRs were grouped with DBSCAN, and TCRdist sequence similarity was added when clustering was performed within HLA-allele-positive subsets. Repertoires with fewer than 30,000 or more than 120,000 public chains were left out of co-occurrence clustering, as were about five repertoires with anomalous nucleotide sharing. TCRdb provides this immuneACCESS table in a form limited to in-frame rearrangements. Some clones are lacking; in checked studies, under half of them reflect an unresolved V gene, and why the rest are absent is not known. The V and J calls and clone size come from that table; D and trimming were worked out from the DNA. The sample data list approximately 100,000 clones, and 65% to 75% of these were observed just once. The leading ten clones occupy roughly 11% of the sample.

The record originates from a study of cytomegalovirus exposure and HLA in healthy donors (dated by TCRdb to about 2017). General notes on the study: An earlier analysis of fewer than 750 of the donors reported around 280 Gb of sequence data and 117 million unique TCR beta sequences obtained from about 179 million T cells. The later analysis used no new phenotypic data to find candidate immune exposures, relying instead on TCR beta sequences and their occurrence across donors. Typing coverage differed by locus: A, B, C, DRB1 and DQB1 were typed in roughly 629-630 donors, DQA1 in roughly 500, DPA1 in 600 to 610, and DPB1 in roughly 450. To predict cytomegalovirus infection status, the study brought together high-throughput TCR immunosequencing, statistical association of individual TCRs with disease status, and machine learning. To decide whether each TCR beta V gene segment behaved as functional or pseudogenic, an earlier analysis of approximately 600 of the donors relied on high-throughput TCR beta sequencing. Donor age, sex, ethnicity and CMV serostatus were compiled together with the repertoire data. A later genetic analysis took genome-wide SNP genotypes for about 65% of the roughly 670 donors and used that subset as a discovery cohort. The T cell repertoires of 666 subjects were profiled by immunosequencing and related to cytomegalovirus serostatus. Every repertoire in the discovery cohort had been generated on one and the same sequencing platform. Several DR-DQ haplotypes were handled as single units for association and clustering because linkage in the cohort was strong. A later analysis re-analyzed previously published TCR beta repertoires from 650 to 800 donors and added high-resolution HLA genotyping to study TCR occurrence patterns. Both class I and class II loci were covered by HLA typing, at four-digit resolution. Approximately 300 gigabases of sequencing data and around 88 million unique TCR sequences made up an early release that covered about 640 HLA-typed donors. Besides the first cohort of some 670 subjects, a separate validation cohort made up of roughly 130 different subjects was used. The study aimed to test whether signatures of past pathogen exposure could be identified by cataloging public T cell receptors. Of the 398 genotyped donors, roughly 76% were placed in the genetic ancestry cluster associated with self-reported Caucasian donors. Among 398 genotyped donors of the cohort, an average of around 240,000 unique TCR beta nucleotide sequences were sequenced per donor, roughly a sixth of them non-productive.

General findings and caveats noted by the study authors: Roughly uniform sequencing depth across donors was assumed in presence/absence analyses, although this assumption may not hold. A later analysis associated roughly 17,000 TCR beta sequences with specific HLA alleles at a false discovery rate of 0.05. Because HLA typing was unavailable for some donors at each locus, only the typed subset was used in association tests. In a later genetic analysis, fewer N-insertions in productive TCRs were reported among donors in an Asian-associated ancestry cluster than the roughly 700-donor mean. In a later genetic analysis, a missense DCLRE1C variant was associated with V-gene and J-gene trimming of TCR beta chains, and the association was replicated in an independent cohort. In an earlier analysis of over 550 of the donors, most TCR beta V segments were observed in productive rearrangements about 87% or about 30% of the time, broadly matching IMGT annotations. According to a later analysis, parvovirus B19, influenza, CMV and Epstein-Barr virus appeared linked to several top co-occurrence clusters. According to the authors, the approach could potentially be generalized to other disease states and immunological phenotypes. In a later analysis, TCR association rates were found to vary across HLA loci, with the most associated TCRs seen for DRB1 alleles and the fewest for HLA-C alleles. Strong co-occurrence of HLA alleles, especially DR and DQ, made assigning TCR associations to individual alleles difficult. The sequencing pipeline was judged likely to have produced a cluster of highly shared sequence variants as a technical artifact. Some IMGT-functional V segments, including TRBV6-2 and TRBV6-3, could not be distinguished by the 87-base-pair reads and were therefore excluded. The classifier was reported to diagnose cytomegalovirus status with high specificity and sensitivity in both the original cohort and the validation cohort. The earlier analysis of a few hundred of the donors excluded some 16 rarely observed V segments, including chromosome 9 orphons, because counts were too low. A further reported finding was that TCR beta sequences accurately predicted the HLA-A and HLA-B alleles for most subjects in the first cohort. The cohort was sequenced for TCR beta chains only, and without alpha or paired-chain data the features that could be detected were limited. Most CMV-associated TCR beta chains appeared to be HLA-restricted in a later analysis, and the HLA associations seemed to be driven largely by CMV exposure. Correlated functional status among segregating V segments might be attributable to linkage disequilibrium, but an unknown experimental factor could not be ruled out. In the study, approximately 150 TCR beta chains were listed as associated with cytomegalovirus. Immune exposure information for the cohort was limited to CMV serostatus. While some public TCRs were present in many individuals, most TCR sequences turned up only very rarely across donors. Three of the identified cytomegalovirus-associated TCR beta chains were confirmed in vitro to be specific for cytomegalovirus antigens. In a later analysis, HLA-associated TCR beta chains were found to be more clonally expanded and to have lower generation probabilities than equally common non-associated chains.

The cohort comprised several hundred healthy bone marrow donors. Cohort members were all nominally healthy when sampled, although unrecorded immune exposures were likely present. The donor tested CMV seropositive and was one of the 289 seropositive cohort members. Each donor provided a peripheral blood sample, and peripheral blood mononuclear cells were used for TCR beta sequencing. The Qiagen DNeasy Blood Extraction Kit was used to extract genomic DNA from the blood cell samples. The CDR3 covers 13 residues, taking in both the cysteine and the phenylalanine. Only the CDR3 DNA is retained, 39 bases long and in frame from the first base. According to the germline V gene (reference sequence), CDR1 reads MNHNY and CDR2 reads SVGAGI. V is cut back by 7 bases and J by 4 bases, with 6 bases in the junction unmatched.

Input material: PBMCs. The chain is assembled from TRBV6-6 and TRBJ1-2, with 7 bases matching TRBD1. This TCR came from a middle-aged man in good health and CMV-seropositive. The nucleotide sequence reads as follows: TGTGCCAGCACCGAGGGGGCGAGCTATGGCTACACCTTC. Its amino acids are CASTEGASYGYTF.